The source of this TCR beta chain is a study of T cells in Graves' hyperthyroidism and ophthalmopathy. Study results and caveats: Appearing also in blood were most of the thyroid clonotypes expanded above 0.001.

Trimming took 6 bases from V and 2 from J; bases not matched to a gene: 9. The CDR3 extends over 15 amino acids. Germline V gene sequence: CDR1 SQVTM, CDR2 ANQGSEA. Diagnosis relied on clinical symptoms, serum thyroxine and TRAb, thyroid ultrasound and orbital computed tomography. This clonotype appeared many times. Its antigen is not known. RNA transcripts gave rise to amplified TCR beta CDR3 regions. The HTBI primer set drove a first-round RT-PCR of the TCR CDR3. TCRdb reanalysed the multiplex PCR reads using MiXCR and keeps one entry per CDR3 protein. The sample holds about 570,000 distinct CDR3 sequences; roughly 50% are singletons and the top ten take around 20%.

The source of this sequence is an adult woman with Graves' disease, either hyperthyroidism or ophthalmopathy (not recorded which). The J gene is TRBJ1-3, the V gene TRBV29-1; 8 bases align to TRBD1. Material for sequencing was peripheral blood or thyroid tissue (not recorded which). The CDR3 loop reads CSVLLMTGAGNTIYF. The CDR3, as DNA: TGCAGCGTGCTCCTGATGACAGGGGCTGGAAACACCATATATTTT.